This T cell receptor beta chain was retrieved from a study of OX40 agonist ivuxolimab in advanced cancers. Study-wide background: An agonistic human IgG2 monoclonal antibody against OX40 (CD134) was given. Enrolled patients in dose escalation had cancers that were hepatocellular carcinoma, melanoma, renal cell or head and neck cancer.

TCRdb's copy holds only in-frame clones and misses some; the assay was immunoSEQ multiplex PCR. This sample has around 40,000 clones, with 80% found just once. Study results and limitations: The average count of expanded clones was higher among CD8+ T cells than among CD4+.

This clone has more than one count but fewer than ten. What it binds is unknown. Blood was sampled at baseline, cycle 4 day 1, and cycle 7 day 1. The material sequenced was CD4+ or CD8+ T cells sorted from blood, taken in a trial of the OX40 agonist ivuxolimab. The clonotype was recovered from an adult with an advanced solid tumor such as melanoma, head and neck, liver or kidney cancer.

CDR3 nucleotide sequence: TGTGCCAGCAGCGTAGGGGGGGCCGTGAACACTGAAGCTTTCTTT. Protein product: CASSVGGAVNTEAFF. The V gene is TRBV9, the J gene TRBJ1-1, with D possibly TRBD1 on 6 matching bases. The CDR3 sequence is 15 residues long. CDR1 and CDR2 from the germline V gene are SGDLS and YYNGEE. Between the trimmed V and J ends, which lost 0 bases and 0 bases, there was a span of 9 bases.